Below, 2 T cell receptor beta chains from the same sample are listed, as sequenced in a study of blood T cell repertoires in COVID-19. Profiled with immunoSEQ multiplex PCR; TCRdb holds only in-frame clones, not every one. The sample lists under 40,000 clones; about 89% were seen once. The sequenced sample consisted of peripheral blood. These receptor sequences come from a human donor in a cohort sampled during active COVID-19.

V usage is TRBV29-1 and J usage is TRBJ1-1; maybe TRBD1 (6 bases). In germline, CDR1 is SQVTM, CDR2 ANQGSEA. The CDR3 covers 16 residues. Trimming removed 3 bases at V and 0 bases at J, with 17 bases between. In DNA, the CDR3 is TGCAGCGTTGAGGGTGTTATGGGGGGGCTGAACACTGAAGCTTTCTTT. Protein: CSVEGVMGGLNTEAFF.

The gene calls are TRBV7-9 and TRBJ2-7; 11 positions match TRBD2. V lost 5 bases to trimming and J lost 2 bases; unmatched junction nucleotides: 5. Germline V CDR1 and CDR2: SEHNR, FQNEAQ (reference sequence). CDR3 length equals 15 residues. CDR3 protein: CASSPTSGTPYEQYF. The CDR3 DNA follows: TGTGCCAGCAGCCCGACTAGCGGGACCCCCTACGAGCAGTACTTC.